The next 11 T cell receptor beta chains were all read from a single sample in a study of blood T cell repertoires in COVID-19. Sequencing was performed with immunoSEQ multiplex PCR; in TCRdb, only in-frame clones are kept and a portion is missing. In the table there are about 150,000 clones, approximately 80% of which are singletons. The sequenced sample was PBMCs or T cells enriched from blood (not recorded which). These TCRs come from a woman in her 50s who had recovered from COVID-19.

The CDR3 bases are TGTGCCAGCAGTTACTCCCGAGCGTCTGGGGCCAACGTCCTGACTTTC. It yields the protein CASSYSRASGANVLTF. The chain couples TRBV6-5 to TRBJ2-6; D ambiguous. There are 16 residues in the CDR3. Trimming shortened V by 0 bases and J by 1 base, and 7 bases separated the two germline ends. In germline, CDR1 is MNHEY, CDR2 SVGAGI.

The CDR3 nucleotides are TGCGCCAGCAGCCAAGTGGTGGGGGGGGGTCAGCCCCAGCATTTT. It specifies CASSQVVGGGQPQHF. The V gene is TRBV4-3, the J gene TRBJ1-5; TRBD1 is a possible D gene (5 bases). This CDR3 is 15 amino acids long. Germline V CDR1 and CDR2: LGHNA, YSLEER. Trimming shortened V by 1 base and J by 6 bases, and 13 bases separated the two germline ends.

This chain joins TRBV6-5 and TRBJ1-4; D perhaps matches TRBD1 (5 bases). This CDR3 spans 13 amino acids. V lost 6 bases to trimming and J lost 9 bases, with 14 bases between them. In germline, CDR1 is MNHEY, CDR2 SVGAGI. DNA for the CDR3: TGTGCCAGCAGGCGGGGGTTTGATCAAAAACTGTTTTTT. Its translation is CASRRGFDQKLFF.

The chain uses TRBV2 and TRBJ1-3, with D maybe TRBD1 (6 bases). The CDR3 length is 15 residues. The germline V gene encodes CDR1 SNHLY and CDR2 FYNNEI. Trimming stripped 6 bases from V and 3 bases from J, with 15 bases between. This CDR3 is CASSNSQGSGNTIYF. The CDR3 coding sequence is TGTGCCAGCAGCAACTCCCAGGGGAGTGGAAACACCATATATTTT.

The V and J genes are TRBV7-2 and TRBJ1-2, with D possibly being TRBD1 (5 bases). Trimming left V 1 base short and J 8 bases short, with 14 bases between. Germline-derived CDR1 and CDR2 are SGHTA and FQGNSA. The CDR3 is 14 residues long. The CDR3 protein is CASSLDHQGGGYTF. In DNA form, the CDR3 reads TGTGCCAGCAGCTTAGATCACCAGGGAGGAGGCTACACCTTC.

This rearrangement joins TRBV7-9 to TRBJ2-7; D is perhaps TRBD2 (6 bases). The CDR3 length is 14 residues. With 4 bases removed from V and 1 base from J, the gap between germline ends came to 11 bases. The V gene's germline CDR1 is SEHNR and CDR2 FQNEAQ (reference sequence). In nucleotides, the CDR3 is TGTGCCAGCAGCTCTGGGACTGGGTCCTACGAGCAGTACTTC. This gives the protein CASSSGTGSYEQYF.

This chain joins TRBV9 and TRBJ2-3, with 8 bases matching TRBD1. Germline lookup yields CDR1 SGDLS and CDR2 YYNGEE. V trimming: 1 base; J trimming: 3 bases; junction bases outside the gene matches: 4. There are 15 residues in the CDR3. CDR3 sequence: CASSVIGTGTDTQYF. CDR3 coding DNA: TGTGCCAGCAGCGTAATCGGGACAGGAACAGATACGCAGTATTTT.

This clone appeared a single time. The chain combines TRBV5-8 with TRBJ2-3; possibly TRBD1 for D (5 bases). Germline lookup yields CDR1 SGHTS and CDR2 YDEGEE. The V and J ends lost 4 bases and 8 bases respectively, with 11 bases between them. The CDR3 covers 12 residues. CDR3 region: CASSTGQFTQYF. CDR3 DNA: TGTGCCAGCAGCACTGGACAATTTACGCAGTATTTT.

This clone is deemed medium-sized. The J gene is TRBJ2-7, the V gene TRBV3-1 (or the pseudogene TRBV3-2), with 10 positions matching TRBD1. CDR1 is LGHDT and CDR2 is YNNKEL in the germline V gene (reference sequence). The CDR3 sequence is 14 residues long. V lost 4 bases, J lost 4 bases, and 4 bases stayed unmatched. Here the CDR3 reads CASSPGTGAYEQYF. The CDR3 nucleotides are TGTGCCAGCAGCCCCGGGACAGGGGCGTACGAGCAGTACTTC.

The V and J genes are TRBV6-4 and TRBJ1-5; 7 bases match TRBD1. The CDR3 has 15 amino acids. The J segment lost 4 bases and the V segment lost 5 bases, leaving 8 bases of the junction unmatched. Germline V gene data show CDR1 as MRHNA and CDR2 as SNTAGT. The CDR3 DNA reads as TGTGCCAGCAGTTCACAGGGGCCCCCAAATCAGCCCCAGCATTTT. This codes for CASSSQGPPNQPQHF.

The chain is built from TRBV7-3 and TRBJ2-3, with a tentative D call TRBD1 (5 bases). Germline CDR1 and CDR2: SGHTA and FQGTGA. The V gene lost 2 bases and the J gene lost 5 bases, with 8 bases spanning the gap. There are 13 residues in the CDR3. The CDR3 protein is CASSLWGGDTQYF. CDR3 nucleotides: TGTGCCAGCAGCTTATGGGGCGGAGATACGCAGTATTTT. The full variable domain, with the rest looked up from reference TRBV7-3 and TRBJ2-3, is GAGVSQTPSNKVTEKGKYVELRCDPISGHTALYWYRQSLGQGPEFLIYFQGTGAADDSGLPNDRFFAVRPEGSVSTLKIQRTERGDSAVYLCASSLWGGDTQYFGPGTRLTVL.